Below are 27 T cell receptor beta chains sequenced from a single sample in a study of OX40 agonist ivuxolimab in advanced cancers. TCRdb keeps only in-frame clones here, not all; method: immunoSEQ multiplex PCR. The sample carries around 20,000 clones, roughly 91% recorded once. The sequenced sample was CD4+ or CD8+ T cells sorted from blood, obtained in a trial of the OX40 agonist ivuxolimab. The receptor set was obtained from an adult with an advanced solid tumor such as melanoma, head and neck, liver or kidney cancer.

V and J are TRBV28 and TRBJ2-1; a weak D match, TRBD2 (6 bases). Germline V gene sequence: CDR1 MDHEN, CDR2 SYDVKM. V shed 10 bases and J shed 10 bases, with 23 bases lying between them. This CDR3 is built from 14 residues. CDR3 in amino acids: CAISPGTARIEQFF. The CDR3 DNA sequence: TGTGCCATCAGCCCCGGGACTGCAAGAATAGAGCAGTTCTTC.

The count of this clone is one. The chain combines TRBV7-9 with TRBJ2-7; the D call may be TRBD1 or TRBD2 (6 bases each). This CDR3 has 15 residues. V lost 3 bases, J lost 4 bases, and 16 bases lay in between. CDR1 is SEHNR and CDR2 is FQNEAQ in the germline V gene (reference sequence). The CDR3 sequence: CASSLEGVGSYEQYF. The CDR3 DNA is TGTGCCAGCAGCTTGGAGGGGGTTGGGTCATACGAGCAGTACTTC. Using reference TRBV7-9 and TRBJ2-7 for the parts outside the CDR3, the full variable domain is DTGVSQNPRHKITKRGQNVTFRCDPISEHNRLYWYRQTLGQGPEFLTYFQNEAQLEKSRLLSDRFSAERPKGSFSTLEIQRTEQGDSAMYLCASSLEGVGSYEQYFGPGTRLTVT.

V is TRBV9 and J is TRBJ2-1; no reliable D call. The CDR3 length is 15 residues. CDR1 is SGDLS and CDR2 is YYNGEE in the germline V gene. V was pared by 4 bases and J by 0 bases, with 11 bases between. CDR3 DNA: TGTGCCAGCAGCTCTCAATTTCTCTCCTACAATGAGCAGTTCTTC. Its translation is CASSSQFLSYNEQFF.

The chain has TRBV5-1 and TRBJ2-7; TRBD1 is a possible D gene (5 bases). The CDR3 spans 15 residues. Germline assignment: CDR1 SGHRS and CDR2 YFSETQ. Trimming pared 3 bases from V and 2 bases from J, leaving 15 bases between. This CDR3 is CASSWGSQGPYEQYF. CDR3 nucleotide sequence: TGCGCCAGCAGCTGGGGTTCGCAGGGCCCCTACGAGCAGTACTTC. The full variable domain, with the rest looked up from reference TRBV5-1 and TRBJ2-7, is KAGVTQTPRYLIKTRGQQVTLSCSPISGHRSVSWYQQTPGQGLQFLFEYFSETQRNKGNFPGRFSGRQFSNSRSEMNVSTLELGDSALYLCASSWGSQGPYEQYFGPGTRLTVT.

CDR3 nucleotides: TGTGCCAGCAGCTCAAACCCCACGACCTCGGGGGTGCGCGAGCAGTACTTC. This sequence encodes CASSSNPTTSGVREQYF. This rearrangement joins TRBV9 to TRBJ2-7; weak D call: TRBD2 (6 bases). V lost 4 bases to trimming and J lost 6 bases, with 26 bases between them. This CDR3 has 17 amino acids. Germline-derived CDR1 and CDR2 are SGDLS and YYNGEE.

This chain uses TRBV7-8 with TRBJ2-7; D not resolved. The CDR3 is 11 amino acids. Germline CDR1 is SGHVS and CDR2 is FQNEAQ. V was shortened by 5 bases and J by 5 bases, with 7 bases between the two germline ends. The CDR3 nucleotides read TGTGCCAGCAGCCGAAACGACGAGCAGTACTTC. Translated, it gives CASSRNDEQYF.

The chain is built from TRBV27 and TRBJ2-7; TRBD2 agrees at 12 bases. CDR1 MNHEY and CDR2 SMNVEV come from the germline V gene (reference sequence). The CDR3 is 15 amino acids. After removal of 5 bases from V and 4 bases from J, the junction contained 6 bases not matched to a gene. The CDR3, as DNA: TGTGCCAGCAGTCCGCGACTAGCGGGAGTATACGAGCAGTACTTC. Translated: CASSPRLAGVYEQYF.

The chain combines TRBV14 with TRBJ2-5, with TRBD2 matching 12 bases. The J segment lost 1 base and the V segment lost 4 bases, leaving 4 bases of the junction unmatched. Germline CDR1 is SGHDN and CDR2 is FVKESK. The CDR3 is 16 residues long. The CDR3 sequence is CASSLTSGRPQETQYF. The DNA for the CDR3 is TGTGCCAGCAGCCTTACTAGCGGGAGGCCCCAAGAGACCCAGTACTTC.

The gene calls are TRBV28 and TRBJ2-2, with 11 bases aligning to TRBD1. This CDR3 has 17 amino acids. The germline CDR1 and CDR2 sequences are MDHEN and SYDVKM. The trim removed 8 bases at V and 0 bases at J, leaving 8 bases unmatched. The CDR3 nucleotides read TGTGCCAGCGGATCACGGGACAGGGGGTCGAACACCGGGGAGCTGTTTTTT. Protein product: CASGSRDRGSNTGELFF.

The chain employs TRBV28 and TRBJ2-1; 10 bases are shared with TRBD2. Trimming removed 8 bases from V and 0 bases from J; junction bases left unmatched: 16. Germline V gene sequence: CDR1 MDHEN, CDR2 SYDVKM. This CDR3 is built from 19 residues. CDR3 region: CASASARLAGDTSYNEQFF. The CDR3 DNA reads as TGTGCCAGCGCTTCTGCCCGTCTAGCGGGAGACACCTCCTACAATGAGCAGTTCTTC.

The chain is built from TRBV7-6 and TRBJ2-7; D is undetermined. Germline CDR1 and CDR2: SGHVS and FNYEAQ. This CDR3 is built from 13 residues. Trimming left V 5 bases short and J 6 bases short, with 14 bases between. For the CDR3, the DNA is TGTGCCAGCAGCCCCCCTGGTGGATTCGAGCAGTACTTC. It codes for CASSPPGGFEQYF. The variable domain in full, completed from reference TRBV7-6 and TRBJ2-7, reads GAGVSQSPRYKVTKRGQDVALRCDPISGHVSLYWYRQALGQGPEFLTYFNYEAQQDKSGLPNDRFSAERPEGSISTLTIQRTEQRDSAMYRCASSPPGGFEQYFGPGTRLTVT.

J is TRBJ2-3 and V is TRBV7-2; the D is unclear. V lost 5 bases and J lost 1, with 16 bases in between. Germline CDR1 and CDR2: SGHTA and FQGNSA. This CDR3 is built from 16 residues. The DNA of the CDR3 is TGTGCCAGCAGCCTATTAGGGCACCTAGGCACAGATACGCAGTATTTT. It translates to CASSLLGHLGTDTQYF.

V usage is TRBV9 and J usage is TRBJ1-2, with TRBD1 as a possible D gene (5 bases). V lost 2 bases, J lost 4 bases, and 24 bases lay in between. Germline CDR1 and CDR2: SGDLS and YYNGEE. This CDR3 contains 18 residues. The CDR3 reads CASSVTPSNRDDLYGYTF. As DNA, the CDR3 is TGTGCCAGCAGCGTTACTCCCTCGAATCGGGACGACCTCTATGGCTACACCTTC.

This clone has just one count. The chain joins TRBV4-1 to TRBJ2-7; 8 nucleotides agree with TRBD2. Germline V gene sequence: CDR1 MGHRA, CDR2 YSYEKL. This CDR3 has 16 residues. V shed 0 bases and J 2 bases; nucleotides not matched to a gene: 6. CDR3 sequence reads: CASSQDSTSGTYEQYF. In DNA form, the CDR3 reads TGCGCCAGCAGCCAAGATTCCACTAGCGGAACCTACGAGCAGTACTTC.

The V call is TRBV5-4, the J call TRBJ2-6; no clear D gene. V lost 0 bases, J lost 0 bases, and 4 bases lay in between. This CDR3 has 15 amino acids. CDR1 and CDR2 (germline): SGHNT, YYREEE (reference sequence). This CDR3 is CASSLGVSGANVLTF. The CDR3 region has the DNA TGTGCCAGCAGCTTGGGGGTCTCTGGGGCCAACGTCCTGACTTTC.

V usage is TRBV15 and J usage is TRBJ2-7; D may be TRBD2 (6 bases). Trimming stripped 0 bases from V and 0 bases from J, with 15 bases between. The CDR3 covers 17 residues. CDR1 is LNHNV and CDR2 is YYDKDF in the germline V gene (reference sequence). CDR3 region: CATSRDWASESSYEQYF. In nucleotides, the CDR3 is TGTGCCACCAGCAGAGATTGGGCTAGCGAGAGCTCCTACGAGCAGTACTTC.

The V gene is TRBV11-2, the J gene TRBJ2-7; D perhaps matches TRBD2 (5 bases). This CDR3 comprises 14 residues. With 5 bases removed from V and 3 bases from J, the gap between germline ends came to 14 bases. The germline V gene encodes CDR1 SGHAT and CDR2 FQNNGV. The CDR3 DNA follows: TGTGCCAGCAGCCACCGGGAAAGATTCTACGAGCAGTACTTC. Translated, it gives CASSHRERFYEQYF.

V gene TRBV28 combines with J gene TRBJ2-5, with 7 bases matching TRBD2. With V trimmed by 2 bases and J by 5 bases, 5 bases remained unmatched. Germline CDR1 MDHEN, CDR2 SYDVKM. The CDR3 runs to 14 residues. CDR3 residues: CASSLAGVRETQYF. CDR3 nucleotides: TGTGCCAGCAGTTTAGCGGGAGTTCGGGAGACCCAGTACTTC.

V and J are TRBV27 and TRBJ2-2; D perhaps matches TRBD2 (6 bases). V dropped 3 bases and J dropped 5 bases, with 13 bases sitting between them. This CDR3 comprises 15 residues. Germline assignment: CDR1 MNHEY and CDR2 SMNVEV (reference sequence). The CDR3 DNA reads TGTGCCAGCAGTTTTCTGGACGGGAGAACCGGGGAGCTGTTTTTT. Its translation is CASSFLDGRTGELFF.

The CDR3 region is CASQGKGKQDYGYTF. The CDR3 DNA reads as TGTGCCAGCCAGGGCAAGGGGAAACAGGACTATGGCTACACCTTC. The chain joins TRBV25-1 to TRBJ1-2, with D possibly matching TRBD1 (5 bases). CDR3 length: 15 residues. The germline gives CDR1 MGHDK, CDR2 SYGVNS. V lost 8 bases and J lost 3, with 19 bases in between.

The chain employs TRBV7-9 and TRBJ2-7; 11 bases are a match to TRBD2. Per the germline V gene, CDR1 is SEHNR and CDR2 is FQNEAQ (reference sequence). J was trimmed by 3 bases and V by 4 bases; bases with no gene match: 5. The CDR3 length is 15 residues. CDR3 DNA: TGTGCCAGCAGCTCCCTTCTAGCGGGAGGCTACGAGCAGTACTTC. The encoded protein is CASSSLLAGGYEQYF. Supplemented by reference TRBV7-9 and TRBJ2-7, the full variable domain reads DTGVSQNPRHKITKRGQNVTFRCDPISEHNRLYWYRQTLGQGPEFLTYFQNEAQLEKSRLLSDRFSAERPKGSFSTLEIQRTEQGDSAMYLCASSSLLAGGYEQYFGPGTRLTVT.

The chain combines TRBV9 with TRBJ1-4; weak D call: TRBD1 (6 bases). This CDR3 comprises 15 residues. Trimming removed 0 bases at V and 5 bases at J, with 11 bases between. Per the germline V gene, CDR1 is SGDLS and CDR2 is YYNGEE. Here the CDR3 reads CASSVGDIGNEKLFF. DNA for the CDR3: TGTGCCAGCAGCGTAGGGGACATAGGGAATGAAAAACTGTTTTTT.

V and J are TRBV19 and TRBJ2-1; TRBD1 is a possible D gene (5 bases). Between the trimmed V and J ends, which lost 2 bases and 10 bases, there was a span of 9 bases. The CDR3 covers 12 residues. The V gene's germline CDR1 is LNHDA and CDR2 SQIVND (reference sequence). CDR3 DNA sequence: TGTGCCAGTAGTATATCGGCAGGGGAGCAGTTCTTC. Protein: CASSISAGEQFF.

The chain has TRBV9 and TRBJ2-2; 8 bases fit TRBD2. Trimming took 0 bases from V and 4 from J; bases not matched to a gene: 5. CDR1 is SGDLS, CDR2 YYNGEE, per germline. The CDR3 extends over 16 amino acids. CDR3 DNA sequence: TGTGCCAGCAGCGTAGTTGCGGGAGGATCCACCGGGGAGCTGTTTTTT. Translation gives CASSVVAGGSTGELFF.

The rearrangement links TRBV11-1 to TRBJ2-3; 9 bases match TRBD2. From germline, CDR1 is SGHAT and CDR2 FQDESV (reference sequence). The CDR3 extends over 16 amino acids. With 2 bases clipped from V and 4 bases from J, the junction kept 7 bases outside the gene matches. CDR3 sequence: CASSLFSGRFADTQYF. The DNA for the CDR3 is TGTGCCAGCAGCTTATTTAGCGGGAGATTCGCAGATACGCAGTATTTT.

V usage is TRBV6-5 and J usage is TRBJ2-7, with D unclear. Trimming cost V 2 bases and J 4 bases, with 3 bases left between them. Germline CDR1 and CDR2: MNHEY and SVGAGI. The CDR3 is 11 residues long. The CDR3 spells CASSYQYEQYF. CDR3 DNA sequence: TGTGCCAGCAGTTACCAGTACGAGCAGTACTTC.

The J gene is TRBJ2-1, the V gene TRBV7-2; possibly TRBD1 for D (6 bases). The germline gives CDR1 SGHTA, CDR2 FQGNSA. Trimming removed 7 bases from V and 8 bases from J, with 18 bases in between. This CDR3 spans 14 amino acids. The CDR3, as DNA: TGTGCCAGCAAATTAGAGAGGGGGAACGATGAGCAGTTCTTC. Its translation is CASKLERGNDEQFF.